The present TCR beta chain was sequenced within a study of T cells expressing NK-cell markers. CDR3 length equals 13 residues. The germline V gene encodes CDR1 LGHDT and CDR2 YNNKEL (reference sequence). Using the 5' RACE reads, TCRdb records one entry per CDR3 protein without DNA. The sample shows roughly 450,000 distinct CDR3 sequences, and over 1.1% sits with its ten largest clones. The chain couples TRBV3-1 to TRBJ2-1; lacking DNA, the TRBD2 call made by TCRdb goes unchecked. The receptor was isolated from a woman aged 50 to 60 in good health. The sample taken for sequencing was blood T cells: a sorted CD56 or NKG2C T cell subset, CD4+ or CD8+ T cells, or bulk PBMC T cells (not recorded which). CDR3 in amino acids: CASSPIAGGPEFF.